The entry below gives a single T cell receptor beta chain sequence along with its context. What it binds is unknown. V shed 6 bases and J 5 bases; nucleotides not matched to a gene: 8. The CDR3 runs to 15 residues. From germline, CDR1 is MNHNS and CDR2 SASEGT. Sequenced by immunoSEQ multiplex PCR; TCRdb stores in-frame clones only, minus some. The repertoire holds tens of thousands of clones, with about 87% as singletons. These data originate in a study of T cells in localized non-small cell lung cancer. Findings of the study overall: Adjacent lung held a median around 56 of the top 100 tumor clones.

The sequence came from a woman aged 40 to 75 with stage III lung adenocarcinoma. The chain couples TRBV6-1 to TRBJ1-5, with TRBD1 matching 9 bases. The material was peripheral blood mononuclear cells, obtained before any cancer treatment. The DNA of the CDR3 is TGTGCCAGCAGGGGACAGGGATTAGCGGATCAGCCCCAGCATTTT. Residues: CASRGQGLADQPQHF.